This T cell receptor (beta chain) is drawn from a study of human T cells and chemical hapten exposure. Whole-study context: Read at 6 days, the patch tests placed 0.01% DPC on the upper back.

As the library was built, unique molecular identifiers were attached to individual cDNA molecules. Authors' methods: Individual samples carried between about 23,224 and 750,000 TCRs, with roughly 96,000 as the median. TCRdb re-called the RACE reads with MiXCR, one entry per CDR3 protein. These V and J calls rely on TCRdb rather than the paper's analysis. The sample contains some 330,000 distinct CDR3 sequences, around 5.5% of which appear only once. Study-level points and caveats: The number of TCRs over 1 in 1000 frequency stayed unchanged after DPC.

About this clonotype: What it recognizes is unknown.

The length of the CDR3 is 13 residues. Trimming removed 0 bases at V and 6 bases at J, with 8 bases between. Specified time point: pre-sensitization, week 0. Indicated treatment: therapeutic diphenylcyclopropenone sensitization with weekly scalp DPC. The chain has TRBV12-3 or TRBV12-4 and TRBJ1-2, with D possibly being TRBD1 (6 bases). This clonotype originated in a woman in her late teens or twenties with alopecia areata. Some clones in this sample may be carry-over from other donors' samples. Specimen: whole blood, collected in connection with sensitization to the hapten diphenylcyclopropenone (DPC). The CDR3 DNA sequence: TGTGCCAGCAGTTTAGCGGCAGGGGATGGCTACACCTTC. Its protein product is CASSLAAGDGYTF.